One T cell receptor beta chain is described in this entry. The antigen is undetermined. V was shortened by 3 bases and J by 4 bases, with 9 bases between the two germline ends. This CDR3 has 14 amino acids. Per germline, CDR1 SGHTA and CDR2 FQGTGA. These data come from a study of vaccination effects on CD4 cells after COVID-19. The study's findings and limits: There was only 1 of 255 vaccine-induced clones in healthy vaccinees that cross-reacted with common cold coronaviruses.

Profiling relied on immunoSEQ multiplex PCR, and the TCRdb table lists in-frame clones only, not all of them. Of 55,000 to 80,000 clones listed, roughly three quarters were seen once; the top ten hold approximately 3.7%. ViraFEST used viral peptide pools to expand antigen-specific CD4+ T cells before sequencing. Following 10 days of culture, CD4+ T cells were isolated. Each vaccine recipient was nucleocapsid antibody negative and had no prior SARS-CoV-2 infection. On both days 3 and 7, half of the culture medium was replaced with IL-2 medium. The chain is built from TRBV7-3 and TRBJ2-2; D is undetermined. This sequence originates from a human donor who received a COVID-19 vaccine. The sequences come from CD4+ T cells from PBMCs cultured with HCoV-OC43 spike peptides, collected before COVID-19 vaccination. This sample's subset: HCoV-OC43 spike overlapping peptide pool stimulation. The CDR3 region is CASSFNGITGELFF. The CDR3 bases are TGTGCCAGCAGCTTTAACGGAATCACCGGGGAGCTGTTTTTT.